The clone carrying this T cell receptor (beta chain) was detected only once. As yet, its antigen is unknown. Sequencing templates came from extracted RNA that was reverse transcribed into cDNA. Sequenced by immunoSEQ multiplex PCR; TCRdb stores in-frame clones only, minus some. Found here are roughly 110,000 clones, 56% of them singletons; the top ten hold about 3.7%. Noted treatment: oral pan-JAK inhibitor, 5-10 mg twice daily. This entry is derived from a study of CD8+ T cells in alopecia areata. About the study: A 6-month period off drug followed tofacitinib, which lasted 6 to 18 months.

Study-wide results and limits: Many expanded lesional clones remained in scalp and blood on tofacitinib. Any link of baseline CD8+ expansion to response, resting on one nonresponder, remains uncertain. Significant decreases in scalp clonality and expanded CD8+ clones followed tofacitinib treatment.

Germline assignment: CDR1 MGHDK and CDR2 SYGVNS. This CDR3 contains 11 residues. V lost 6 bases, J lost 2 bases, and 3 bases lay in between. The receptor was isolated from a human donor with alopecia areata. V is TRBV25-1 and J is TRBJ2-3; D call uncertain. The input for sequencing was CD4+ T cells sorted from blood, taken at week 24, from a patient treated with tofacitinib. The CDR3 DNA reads TGTGCCAGCAGCCTCACAGATACGCAGTATTTT. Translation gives CASSLTDTQYF.